A single sample gave rise to the 31 T cell receptor beta chains below, sequenced in a study of cytomegalovirus exposure and HLA in healthy donors. In the PCR, 60 Vbeta and 13 Jbeta primers were used. Assay: immunoSEQ multiplex PCR; the TCRdb copy retains only in-frame clones and omits some. The sample lists roughly 150,000 clones, 65% to 80% occurring once. The sample taken for sequencing was PBMCs. These receptor sequences come from a male donor in good health and CMV-seronegative.

The V and J genes are TRBV7-2 and TRBJ1-3; D may be TRBD1 (5 bases). Germline V CDR1 and CDR2: SGHTA, FQGNSA. This CDR3 is 16 amino acids long. V lost 4 bases and J lost 2, with 15 bases in between. The CDR3 DNA is TGTGCCAGCAGCTCTCAAAAGGGGTTAACTGGAAACACCATATATTTT. It encodes CASSSQKGLTGNTIYF.

The chain combines TRBV29-1 with TRBJ2-1; TRBD1 might be the D (5 bases). The germline V and J ends were trimmed by 2 bases and 0 bases, with 14 bases remaining between them. The CDR3 consists of 16 residues. Per the germline V gene, CDR1 is SQVTM and CDR2 is ANQGSEA. For the CDR3, the DNA is TGCAGCGTTGAAAACTCGGACAAGAGCTCCTACAATGAGCAGTTCTTC. It codes for CSVENSDKSSYNEQFF.

V and J are TRBV21-1 and TRBJ2-7; the table's D call, TRBD1, was not checked against the DNA. TRBV21-1 is marked as a pseudogene. The CDR3 is 13 amino acids. Here the CDR3 reads CASSKDRGYEQYF. Here the CDR3 DNA reads TGTGCCAGCAGCAAAGACAGGGGCTACGAGCAGTACTTC.

V and J are TRBV10-3 and TRBJ2-7, with 11 nucleotides matching TRBD2. Germline-derived CDR1 and CDR2 are ENHRY and SYGVKD. This CDR3 spans 15 amino acids. V gave up 6 bases and J gave up 4 bases; unmatched junction bases: 8. The chain's CDR3 is CAIRSGTSGRYEQYF. CDR3 in DNA: TGTGCCATCAGATCCGGGACTAGCGGCCGTTACGAGCAGTACTTC.

This clone was recorded only once. The chain combines TRBV5-1 with TRBJ1-1; maybe TRBD1 (6 bases). V was trimmed by 2 bases and J by 5 bases, leaving 16 bases between them. The CDR3 covers 15 residues. The germline V gene encodes CDR1 SGHRS and CDR2 YFSETQ. Here the CDR3 DNA reads TGCGCCAGCAGCTTAACGTCAGGGGCTGGGACTGAAGCTTTCTTT. Translated: CASSLTSGAGTEAFF.

Of note for this clone: Other DNA sequences from this sample encode an identical CDR3 as well. The chain employs TRBV7-9 and TRBJ2-3; 8 bases are a match to TRBD2. The trim removed 6 bases at V and 1 base at J, leaving 3 bases unmatched. Germline CDR1 SEHNR, CDR2 FQNEAQ (reference sequence). The CDR3 is 14 amino acids. The CDR3 loop reads CASSLSGGTDTQYF. In DNA, the CDR3 is TGTGCCAGCAGTCTTAGCGGGGGCACAGATACGCAGTATTTT.

This chain joins TRBV6-5 and TRBJ1-1; 7 nucleotides align to TRBD1. This CDR3 region has 15 residues. The junction had 7 bases not matched to a gene; V was cut back by 6 bases and J by 0 bases. CDR1 is MNHEY, CDR2 SVGAGI, per germline. The CDR3 loop is CASRTNRGLNTEAFF. In nucleotides, the CDR3 is TGTGCCAGCAGAACAAACAGGGGACTGAACACTGAAGCTTTCTTT.

The chain couples TRBV5-5 to TRBJ2-3; the D gene could be TRBD1 or TRBD2 (6 bases each). The CDR3 runs 16 residues. Germline loops: CDR1 SGHKS, CDR2 YYEKEE (reference sequence). Trimming removed 4 bases at V and 0 bases at J, with 15 bases between. The CDR3, as DNA: TGTGCCAGCAGCCTGGAGGGACAAAGGAGCACAGATACGCAGTATTTT. Protein: CASSLEGQRSTDTQYF.

The chain is built from TRBV25-1 and TRBJ1-1; D gene uncertain. This CDR3 has 13 amino acids. The germline V gene encodes CDR1 MGHDK and CDR2 SYGVNS. The V and J ends lost 0 bases and 11 bases respectively, with 13 bases between them. This CDR3 is CASSEYGRTRAFF. CDR3 coding DNA: TGTGCCAGCAGTGAATACGGTCGAACCCGGGCTTTCTTT.

V gene TRBV10-3 combines with J gene TRBJ1-6; D is uncertain. Germline V CDR1 and CDR2: ENHRY, SYGVKD. V gave up 6 bases and J gave up 4 bases, with 16 bases separating them. The CDR3 is made up of 16 amino acids. The CDR3: CAISPGGIGYNSPLHF. CDR3 coding DNA: TGTGCCATCAGCCCGGGTGGAATCGGGTATAATTCACCCCTCCACTTT.

The CDR3 region is CASSPGTDPNQPQHF. CDR3 sequence (DNA): TGTGCCAGCAGCCCAGGGACTGACCCCAATCAGCCCCAGCATTTT. The chain couples TRBV5-4 to TRBJ1-5; weak D call: TRBD1 (5 bases). Deletions cut 4 bases from V and 3 bases from J, with 14 bases between. Germline V gives CDR1 SGHNT, CDR2 YYREEE (reference sequence). The CDR3 contains 15 residues.

V and J are TRBV19 and TRBJ1-4, with D hard to call. The CDR3 covers 16 residues. The V gene lost 3 bases and the J gene lost 0 bases, with 11 bases spanning the gap. Germline assignment: CDR1 LNHDA and CDR2 SQIVND (reference sequence). CDR3 in DNA: TGTGCCAGTAGTATGGGCAGAATGTCAACTAATGAAAAACTGTTTTTT. Translated, it gives CASSMGRMSTNEKLFF.

This clone was found once. V gene TRBV2 combines with J gene TRBJ2-7; no definite D call. The CDR3 contains 12 residues. Germline CDR1 is SNHLY and CDR2 is FYNNEI. V was pared by 4 bases and J by 1 base, with 5 bases between. For the CDR3, the DNA is TGTGCCAGCAGTGGCGGATCCTACGAGCAGTACTTC. Encoded protein: CASSGGSYEQYF.

This clone was observed a handful of times. The chain links TRBV7-2 to TRBJ2-1; the match to TRBD2 covers 9 bases. Germline lookup yields CDR1 SGHTA and CDR2 FQGNSA. The CDR3 is made up of 16 amino acids. Losses at the gene ends were 3 bases for V and 10 bases for J; bases not matched to a gene: 13. The CDR3 spells CASSLGRLAGSREQFF. As DNA, the CDR3 is TGTGCCAGCAGCTTGGGGCGGCTAGCGGGATCCCGCGAGCAGTTCTTC.

This clone has a single count. This chain uses TRBV6-5 with TRBJ2-7; D is possibly TRBD1 (6 bases). The CDR3 consists of 15 residues. The germline V gene has CDR1 MNHEY and CDR2 SVGAGI. Trimming stripped 6 bases from V and 0 bases from J, with 15 bases between. The CDR3 region has the DNA TGTGCCAGCAGACAGGACAGTTCCTACTCCTACGAGCAGTACTTC. Translated: CASRQDSSYSYEQYF.

The chain couples TRBV19 to TRBJ1-5; tentatively, D is TRBD1 (5 bases). V lost 7 bases and J 6 bases, leaving 13 bases between the germline ends. Germline V gene lookup returns CDR1 LNHDA and CDR2 SQIVND (reference sequence). CDR3 size: 13 residues. CDR3: CASTDSYIQPQHF. CDR3 sequence (DNA): TGTGCCAGTACCGACAGTTATATTCAGCCCCAGCATTTT.

V and J are TRBV6-1 and TRBJ1-1; D gene unclear. V lost 4 bases to trimming and J lost 5 bases, with 8 bases between them. CDR1 and CDR2 from the germline V gene are MNHNS and SASEGT. This CDR3 is 12 amino acids long. The DNA of the CDR3 is TGTGCCAGCAGTGTGGGCAAGACTGAAGCTTTCTTT. Amino acid sequence: CASSVGKTEAFF.

Note on this clone: At one end, the junction sequence differs from germline, possibly due to a read error. V is TRBV2 and J is TRBJ2-6; the D gene is possibly TRBD1 (5 bases). The CDR3 loop spans 15 amino acids. Germline values: CDR1 SNHLY, CDR2 FYNNEI. The CDR3 region has the DNA TGTGCCAGCAGAGCAGGGTCCTCTGGGGCCAACGGCCTGACTTTC. Translating it yields CASRAGSSGANGLTF.

J is TRBJ2-5 and V is TRBV4-2; D gene uncertain. The CDR3 has 15 residues. The germline V gene has CDR1 LGHNA and CDR2 YNFKEQ. The V end lost 1 base, the J end lost 4 bases, and 13 bases lay between the germline ends. CDR3 in amino acids: CASSQAVGSSETQYF. In DNA form, the CDR3 reads TGTGCCAGCAGCCAAGCGGTGGGCTCTTCAGAGACCCAGTACTTC.

As for this clone: The germline gene is not matched at one end of the junction; a read error may be the cause. This chain's CDR3 is CSSSLAVSESKFF. CDR3 sequence (DNA): TGTTCCAGCAGCTTAGCCGTCTCCGAAAGCAAGTTCTTC. The chain couples TRBV7-9 to TRBJ2-1; D remains unclear. CDR1 is SEHNR, CDR2 FQNEAQ, per germline (reference sequence). There are 13 residues in the CDR3.

This chain uses TRBV5-1 with TRBJ2-7, with 8 bases lining up with TRBD1. CDR3 length: 16 amino acids. Germline loops: CDR1 SGHRS, CDR2 YFSETQ. V lost 4 bases to trimming and J lost 0 bases; unmatched junction nucleotides: 9. CDR3 sequence: CASSPKGQASSYEQYF. The CDR3 DNA is TGCGCCAGCAGCCCCAAGGGACAGGCGAGCTCCTACGAGCAGTACTTC. Full variable domain (missing parts from reference TRBV5-1 and TRBJ2-7): KAGVTQTPRYLIKTRGQQVTLSCSPISGHRSVSWYQQTPGQGLQFLFEYFSETQRNKGNFPGRFSGRQFSNSRSEMNVSTLELGDSALYLCASSPKGQASSYEQYFGPGTRLTVT.

The chain uses TRBV2 and TRBJ2-1, with 11 nucleotides matching TRBD2. Germline V gene sequence: CDR1 SNHLY, CDR2 FYNNEI. V dropped 6 bases and J dropped 6; count of bases not matched to a gene: 7. The CDR3 has 15 amino acids. This CDR3 reads CASSLLAGGVNEQFF. The CDR3 DNA sequence: TGTGCCAGCAGCCTCCTAGCGGGAGGTGTCAATGAGCAGTTCTTC.

A single count supports this clone. The chain uses TRBV6-1 and TRBJ2-3, with a weak D call TRBD2 (6 bases). Germline V gives CDR1 MNHNS, CDR2 SASEGT. V shed 2 bases and J shed 3 bases, with 9 bases lying between them. This CDR3 comprises 14 residues. CDR3 nucleotides: TGTGCCAGCAGTGAACGGGGGTGGACAGATACGCAGTATTTT. Translating gives CASSERGWTDTQYF.

V usage is TRBV14 and J usage is TRBJ1-2; a weak D match, TRBD1 (6 bases). This CDR3 contains 15 residues. In germline, CDR1 is SGHDN, CDR2 FVKESK. Deletions cut 1 base from V and 4 bases from J, with 13 bases between. The CDR3 here is CASSQAPGGTYGYTF. CDR3 nucleotide sequence: TGTGCCAGCAGCCAAGCTCCGGGGGGCACCTATGGCTACACCTTC. The full variable domain, rest sourced from reference TRBV14 and TRBJ1-2, is EAGVTQFPSHSVIEKGQTVTLRCDPISGHDNLYWYRRVMGKEIKFLLHFVKESKQDESGMPNNRFLAERTGGTYSTLKVQPAELEDSGVYFCASSQAPGGTYGYTFGSGTRLTVV.

The chain is built from TRBV27 and TRBJ2-1, with D perhaps matching TRBD1 (6 bases). This CDR3 comprises 17 residues. V was clipped by 6 bases and J by 4 bases, with 22 bases between them. The germline V gene encodes CDR1 MNHEY and CDR2 SMNVEV (reference sequence). CDR3 in DNA: TGTGCCAGCAGCCTTTCTTCAGGGGTATTGCCTTACAATGAGCAGTTCTTC. Translated: CASSLSSGVLPYNEQFF.

The chain links TRBV19 to TRBJ1-1, with D maybe TRBD1 (6 bases). Germline CDR1 LNHDA, CDR2 SQIVND (reference sequence). This CDR3 is built from 18 residues. Between the trimmed V and J ends, which lost 0 bases and 1 base, there was a span of 18 bases. The CDR3 DNA follows: TGTGCCAGTAGTATAGACGAGTGGGACATCGGATGGAACACTGAAGCTTTCTTT. This sequence encodes CASSIDEWDIGWNTEAFF.

The J gene is TRBJ2-1, the V gene TRBV9, with 8 nucleotides matching TRBD1. J was trimmed by 9 bases and V by 3 bases; bases with no gene match: 2. Per the germline V gene, CDR1 is SGDLS and CDR2 is YYNGEE. The CDR3 runs 12 residues. CDR3 residues: CASSAQGAEQFF. Here the CDR3 DNA reads TGTGCCAGCAGCGCTCAGGGGGCTGAGCAGTTCTTC.

The chain is built from TRBV5-6 and TRBJ2-7, with TRBD2 as a possible D gene (6 bases). Trimming took off 4 bases at V and 7 bases at J, with 15 bases between the two ends. The V gene's germline CDR1 is SGHDT and CDR2 YYEEEE. The length of the CDR3 is 13 residues. As DNA, the CDR3 is TGTGCCAGCAGCGGAGTACTAGCTACGGAGCAGTACTTC. Protein product: CASSGVLATEQYF.

V gene TRBV11-2 combines with J gene TRBJ1-3; D is unclear. Per the germline V gene, CDR1 is SGHAT and CDR2 is FQNNGV. Trimming pared 0 bases from V and 3 bases from J, leaving 9 bases between. This CDR3 region has 15 residues. The CDR3 loop is CASSLEGFVGNTIYF. For the CDR3, the DNA is TGTGCCAGCAGCTTAGAGGGCTTCGTTGGAAACACCATATATTTT.

This clone appeared once. This chain joins TRBV6-1 and TRBJ1-6; TRBD1 is a possible D gene (5 bases). V gave up 1 base and J gave up 10 bases, with 14 bases separating them. CDR3 length: 15 residues. Germline CDR1 reads MNHNS; CDR2 reads SASEGT. As DNA, the CDR3 is TGTGCCAGCAGTGAAGGGTCCAGGGTCGGGTCACCCCTCCACTTT. It codes for CASSEGSRVGSPLHF.

This sequence joins TRBV7-9 and TRBJ2-7, with a weak D call TRBD1 (5 bases). The germline V gene encodes CDR1 SEHNR and CDR2 FQNEAQ (reference sequence). V was trimmed by 2 bases and J by 6 bases, leaving 5 bases between them. CDR3 length equals 11 residues. The chain's CDR3 is CASSLTGEQYF. The CDR3 DNA sequence: TGTGCCAGCAGCTTAACAGGCGAGCAGTACTTC.